This T cell receptor beta chain was captured by sequencing in a study of somatic mutations in cytotoxic T cells in rheumatoid arthritis. Clones were read by immunoSEQ multiplex PCR, and TCRdb kept only the in-frame ones, dropping some. The sample includes tens of thousands of clones, roughly 86% of them seen just once. CDR1 is MNHEY, CDR2 SMNVEV, per germline (reference sequence). V lost 0 bases and J 3 bases, leaving 17 bases between the germline ends. The length of the CDR3 is 17 residues. The sequenced sample consisted of CD8+ T cells sorted from blood. The sequence came from a woman between 45 and 60 years old in good health. The V call is TRBV27, the J call TRBJ1-1; possibly TRBD1 for D (5 bases). The CDR3 bases are TGTGCCAGCAGTTTATCCTTCCCCGGGGCAGGGCACACTGAAGCTTTCTTT. It translates to CASSLSFPGAGHTEAFF.